Listed below are T cell receptor beta chains from one sample, sequenced in a study of tumor-infiltrating lymphocytes in primary liver carcinoma. TCRdb processed the multiplex PCR reads anew with MiXCR; each CDR3 protein has one entry. The repertoire includes about 310,000 distinct CDR3 sequences, approximately 58% of them detected once, and about a sixth sits in the top ten. Input material: peripheral blood. The receptors shown here come from a woman aged 25-40 years with primary liver carcinoma and hepatitis B virus infection. Each CDR3 is given with its conserved first and last residue. Each record gives: J gene, clone size, D gene, V gene, CDR3 protein, CDR3 DNA. D genes are given only for firm matches. Only some rows state a clone size, as once, few, many or a class for expanded clones.

J gene: TRBJ2-7; clone size: few; D gene: .; V gene: TRBV7-8; CDR3 protein: CASSLIPDPKQYF; CDR3 DNA: TGTGCCAGCAGCCTCATCCCGGATCCTAAGCAGTACTTC
J gene: TRBJ2-7; clone size: .; D gene: .; V gene: TRBV7-9; CDR3 protein: CAGSSRGGTYEQYF; CDR3 DNA: TGTGCCGGCAGCTCTCGGGGCGGAACCTACGAGCAGTACTTC
J gene: TRBJ2-3; clone size: few; D gene: .; V gene: TRBV6-2/TRBV6-3; CDR3 protein: CASSYSEGAMIADTQYF; CDR3 DNA: TGTGCCAGCAGTTACTCGGAGGGCGCTATGATTGCAGATACGCAGTATTTT
J gene: TRBJ2-1; clone size: .; D gene: .; V gene: TRBV30; CDR3 protein: CPWSAKNEQFF; CDR3 DNA: TGTCCCTGGAGTGCCAAGAATGAGCAGTTCTTC
J gene: TRBJ1-1; clone size: once; D gene: .; V gene: TRBV11-1; CDR3 protein: CASSFNQGASTETFF; CDR3 DNA: TGTGCCAGCAGCTTCAATCAAGGGGCGAGCACTGAAACTTTCTTT
J gene: TRBJ2-1; clone size: .; D gene: TRBD2; V gene: TRBV6-1; CDR3 protein: CASRLAGVVNEQFF; CDR3 DNA: TGTGCCAGCAGACTAGCGGGAGTCGTGAATGAGCAGTTCTTC
J gene: TRBJ1-2; clone size: many; D gene: TRBD1; V gene: TRBV29-1; CDR3 protein: CSVGRDRGSGYTF; CDR3 DNA: TGCAGCGTTGGTCGGGACAGGGGCTCTGGCTACACCTTC
J gene: TRBJ2-5; clone size: many; D gene: .; V gene: TRBV6-5; CDR3 protein: CASSYSIGQLIQETQYF; CDR3 DNA: TGTGCCAGCAGTTACTCGATTGGGCAGCTAATACAAGAGACCCAGTACTTC
J gene: TRBJ1-1; clone size: few; D gene: .; V gene: TRBV6-2/TRBV6-3; CDR3 protein: CASSYVWSYTEAFF; CDR3 DNA: TGTGCCAGCAGTTACGTTTGGAGTTACACTGAAGCTTTCTTT
J gene: TRBJ2-5; clone size: .; D gene: .; V gene: TRBV11-2; CDR3 protein: CASSSGGASRNPRETQYF; CDR3 DNA: TGTGCCAGCAGCTCAGGCGGAGCTAGCAGAAACCCACGAGAGACCCAGTACTTC
J gene: TRBJ1-1; clone size: few; D gene: TRBD1; V gene: TRBV6-5; CDR3 protein: CASSYSGTVNTEAFF; CDR3 DNA: TGTGCCAGCAGTTACTCCGGGACAGTGAACACTGAAGCTTTCTTT
J gene: TRBJ2-7; clone size: large; D gene: .; V gene: TRBV28; CDR3 protein: CASSLPLDGWYSYEQYF; CDR3 DNA: TGTGCCAGCAGCCTCCCTTTGGACGGATGGTACTCCTACGAGCAGTACTTC
J gene: TRBJ2-1; clone size: .; D gene: TRBD2; V gene: TRBV6-2/TRBV6-3; CDR3 protein: CASMLAGWGNEHLF; CDR3 DNA: TGTGCCAGCATGCTAGCGGGCTGGGGGAATGAGCACCTCTTC
J gene: TRBJ1-6; clone size: once; D gene: .; V gene: TRBV28; CDR3 protein: CASRLAQYNSPLHF; CDR3 DNA: TGTGCCAGCAGACTAGCGCAGTATAATTCACCCCTCCACTTT
J gene: TRBJ2-5; clone size: many; D gene: TRBD1; V gene: TRBV13; CDR3 protein: CASSTGQQETQYF; CDR3 DNA: TGTGCCAGCAGTACGGGACAGCAAGAGACCCAGTACTTC
J gene: TRBJ2-7; clone size: .; D gene: .; V gene: TRBV12-3/TRBV12-4; CDR3 protein: CASSFRGLYEQYF; CDR3 DNA: TGTGCCAGCAGTTTTCGGGGGCTCTACGAGCAGTACTTC
J gene: TRBJ2-7; clone size: .; D gene: .; V gene: TRBV5-4; CDR3 protein: CASSLGQDFYEQYF; CDR3 DNA: TGTGCCAGCAGCTTGGGACAGGATTTCTACGAGCAGTACTTC
J gene: TRBJ2-1; clone size: many; D gene: .; V gene: TRBV5-6; CDR3 protein: CASSLDGRIAYNEQFF; CDR3 DNA: TGTGCCAGCAGCTTGGACGGTAGAATTGCCTACAATGAGCAGTTCTTC
J gene: TRBJ2-1; clone size: .; D gene: TRBD2; V gene: TRBV6-2/TRBV6-3; CDR3 protein: CASSYSTSGSSGSYNEQLF; CDR3 DNA: TGTGCCAGCAGTTACTCAACTAGCGGCTCTTCAGGGTCCTACAATGAGCAGCTCTTC
J gene: TRBJ2-3; clone size: few; D gene: TRBD2; V gene: TRBV6-2/TRBV6-3; CDR3 protein: CASRVAGVLTDTQYF; CDR3 DNA: TGTGCCAGCAGGGTAGCGGGAGTTTTAACAGATACGCAGTATTTT
J gene: TRBJ1-1; clone size: .; D gene: .; V gene: TRBV7-3; CDR3 protein: CASSFAGTTEAFF; CDR3 DNA: TGTGCCAGCAGCTTTGCAGGGACCACTGAAGCTTTCTTT
J gene: TRBJ2-5; clone size: .; D gene: .; V gene: TRBV11-1; CDR3 protein: CASSPDANGSSESQYF; CDR3 DNA: TGTGCCAGCAGCCCAGATGCTAACGGGAGTTCAGAGAGCCAGTACTTC
J gene: TRBJ2-7; clone size: .; D gene: .; V gene: TRBV29-1; CDR3 protein: CRVLHSGRPYEHYF; CDR3 DNA: TGCAGAGTCCTCCATTCAGGGCGTCCCTACGAGCACTACTTC
J gene: TRBJ1-2; clone size: .; D gene: .; V gene: TRBV21-1; CDR3 protein: CASSSRTIFPYGYTF; CDR3 DNA: TGTGCCAGCAGCTCGCGGACGATCTTCCCCTATGGCTACACCTTC
J gene: TRBJ2-1; clone size: few; D gene: .; V gene: TRBV12-3/TRBV12-4; CDR3 protein: CASSPQGPHEQFF; CDR3 DNA: TGTGCCAGCAGTCCCCAGGGCCCTCACGAGCAGTTCTTC
J gene: TRBJ2-5; clone size: .; D gene: TRBD1; V gene: TRBV11-2; CDR3 protein: CASSPPRQGVGKETRYF; CDR3 DNA: TGCGCCAGCAGCCCCCCTAGACAGGGAGTTGGGAAAGAGACCCGGTACTTC
J gene: TRBJ1-1; clone size: many; D gene: .; V gene: TRBV4-1; CDR3 protein: CASSQERRQAFF; CDR3 DNA: TGCGCCAGCAGCCAAGAACGGAGGCAAGCTTTCTTT
J gene: TRBJ2-2; clone size: many; D gene: TRBD1; V gene: TRBV12-3/TRBV12-4; CDR3 protein: CASSSLLIGTGDRRELFF; CDR3 DNA: TGTGCCAGCAGTTCCCTCCTAATCGGGACAGGGGATAGGAGGGAGCTGTTTTTT
J gene: TRBJ2-3; clone size: .; D gene: .; V gene: TRBV6-1; CDR3 protein: CASTSGTDTQYF; CDR3 DNA: TGTGCCAGCACCTCGGGCACAGATACGCAGTATTTT
J gene: TRBJ2-1; clone size: .; D gene: .; V gene: TRBV28; CDR3 protein: CASSSRPVLAGQFF; CDR3 DNA: TGTGCCAGCAGTAGCCGGCCGGTGCTGGCGGGGCAGTTCTTC
J gene: TRBJ2-3; clone size: few; D gene: .; V gene: TRBV7-9; CDR3 protein: CASSLAGRSAQYF; CDR3 DNA: TGTGCCAGCAGCTTAGCGGGTCGAAGCGCCCAGTATTTT
J gene: TRBJ2-1; clone size: many; D gene: .; V gene: TRBV11-2; CDR3 protein: CASSLVVASTYNEQFF; CDR3 DNA: TGTGCCAGCAGCTTAGTGGTAGCGTCGACCTACAATGAGCAGTTCTTC
J gene: TRBJ2-2; clone size: .; D gene: TRBD2; V gene: TRBV4-2; CDR3 protein: CANSQPSGLAGVTGELFF; CDR3 DNA: TGTGCCAACAGCCAACCCTCAGGATTAGCGGGGGTAACCGGGGAGCTGTTTTTT
J gene: TRBJ2-7; clone size: .; D gene: .; V gene: TRBV7-9; CDR3 protein: CASSARQSSYEQYF; CDR3 DNA: TGTGCCAGCAGCGCCAGACAGAGTTCCTACGAGCAGTACTTC
J gene: TRBJ2-1; clone size: .; D gene: .; V gene: TRBV5-1; CDR3 protein: CPSSIVGLAIYNGQFF; CDR3 DNA: TGCCCCAGCAGCATAGTTGGGCTAGCGATCTACAATGGGCAGTTCTTC
J gene: TRBJ2-3; clone size: .; D gene: .; V gene: TRBV28; CDR3 protein: CASSFPGRDTQYF; CDR3 DNA: TGTGCCAGCAGTTTTCCAGGGCGGGATACGCAGTATTTT
J gene: TRBJ2-1; clone size: few; D gene: .; V gene: TRBV21-1; CDR3 protein: CASSKDASAYNEQFF; CDR3 DNA: TGTGCCAGCAGCAAAGATGCTAGCGCCTACAATGAGCAGTTCTTC
J gene: TRBJ2-1; clone size: once; D gene: TRBD2; V gene: TRBV6-2/TRBV6-3; CDR3 protein: CASSSPGLASCNEQFF; CDR3 DNA: TGTGCCAGCAGTTCCCCGGGACTAGCGTCCTGCAATGAGCAGTTCTTC
J gene: TRBJ1-5; clone size: .; D gene: .; V gene: TRBV24-1; CDR3 protein: CATSNQPQHF; CDR3 DNA: TGTGCCACCAGCAATCAGCCCCAGCATTTT
J gene: TRBJ1-6; clone size: once; D gene: .; V gene: TRBV11-2; CDR3 protein: CAISWMHAMGSPLHF; CDR3 DNA: TGTGCCATCAGCTGGATGCATGCGATGGGCTCACCCCTCCACTTT
J gene: TRBJ2-6; clone size: .; D gene: TRBD1; V gene: TRBV6-5; CDR3 protein: CASSERDSSPSGANVLTF; CDR3 DNA: TGTGCCAGCAGTGAAAGGGACAGCAGTCCATCTGGGGCCAACGTCCTGACTTTC
J gene: TRBJ2-5; clone size: many; D gene: TRBD2; V gene: TRBV6-5; CDR3 protein: CASSYTGWTSGGGTRETQYF; CDR3 DNA: TGTGCCAGCAGTTACACGGGATGGACTAGCGGAGGGGGCACAAGGGAGACCCAGTACTTC
J gene: TRBJ2-1; clone size: few; D gene: TRBD2; V gene: TRBV6-2/TRBV6-3; CDR3 protein: CASRGTSGNEQFF; CDR3 DNA: TGTGCCAGCAGGGGTACTAGCGGCAATGAGCAGTTCTTC